Below, 30 T cell receptor beta chains from the same sample are listed, as sequenced in a study of blood T cell repertoires in COVID-19. Profiling relied on immunoSEQ multiplex PCR, and the TCRdb table lists in-frame clones only, not all of them. In the table there are 300,000 to 400,000 clones, around 88% of which are singletons. Source material: peripheral blood. The receptors here all came from a man aged 25 to 40 with active or convalescent COVID-19.

This clone was recorded once. This sequence joins TRBV13 and TRBJ1-1, with 7 bases lining up with TRBD1. This CDR3 has 15 amino acids. V shed 5 bases and J 4 bases; nucleotides not matched to a gene: 10. CDR1 and CDR2 from the germline V gene are PRHDT and FYEKMQ (reference sequence). DNA for the CDR3: TGTGCCAGCAGCCACCAGGTAGGGGGCGGCACTGAAGCTTTCTTT. Residues: CASSHQVGGGTEAFF.

V gene TRBV5-1 combines with J gene TRBJ1-1; 7 positions agree with TRBD1. Germline CDR1 and CDR2: SGHRS and YFSETQ. This CDR3 comprises 16 residues. With V trimmed by 2 bases and J by 5 bases, 12 bases remained unmatched. In DNA form, the CDR3 reads TGCGCCAGCAGCTTAATGACCGCAGGGGGTTTTACTGAAGCTTTCTTT. The encoded protein is CASSLMTAGGFTEAFF. The variable domain in full, completed from reference TRBV5-1 and TRBJ1-1, reads KAGVTQTPRYLIKTRGQQVTLSCSPISGHRSVSWYQQTPGQGLQFLFEYFSETQRNKGNFPGRFSGRQFSNSRSEMNVSTLELGDSALYLCASSLMTAGGFTEAFFGQGTRLTVV.

This clone was seen a few times. V is TRBV30 and J is TRBJ2-3; 8 bases align to TRBD2. V was clipped by 2 bases and J by 8 bases; unmatched bases: 6. Germline CDR1 is GTSNPN and CDR2 is SVGIG (reference sequence). CDR3 size: 13 residues. The CDR3 DNA reads as TGTGCCTGGAGTACCGGACTAGCCGCTACGCAGTATTTT. The encoded protein is CAWSTGLAATQYF.

This chain links TRBV2 with TRBJ1-4; D unclear. Trimming took 6 bases from V and 1 from J, leaving 12 bases between them. Germline lookup yields CDR1 SNHLY and CDR2 FYNNEI. This CDR3 has 15 amino acids. Here the CDR3 reads CASRGSGRTNEKLFF. The CDR3 DNA reads TGTGCCAGCAGGGGCTCCGGTCGAACTAATGAAAAACTGTTTTTT.

The chain combines TRBV12-3 or TRBV12-4 with TRBJ2-7, with D tentatively TRBD2 (5 bases). The V and J ends lost 6 bases and 3 bases respectively, with 12 bases between them. CDR3 length: 13 residues. CDR3 sequence (DNA): TGTGCCAGCAGCTGGGGAGAACTCTACGAGCAGTACTTC. Protein sequence: CASSWGELYEQYF.

V gene TRBV24-1 combines with J gene TRBJ1-6; D gene ambiguous. CDR1 and CDR2 (germline): KGHDR, SFDVKD. CDR3 length: 16 residues. The V end lost 4 bases, the J end lost 0 bases, and 9 bases lay between the germline ends. In DNA, the CDR3 is TGTGCCACCAGTGAAACAGAGAGCTCCTATAATTCACCCCTCCACTTT. Translation: CATSETESSYNSPLHF.

The rearrangement uses TRBV19 and TRBJ2-7; a possible D gene is TRBD1 (8 bases). This CDR3 is 13 amino acids long. Trimming left V 9 bases short and J 4 bases short, with 16 bases between. CDR1 and CDR2 (germline): LNHDA, SQIVND (reference sequence). The CDR3 is CASSEQGGYEQYF. DNA of the CDR3: TGTGCCAGCTCGGAACAGGGGGGGTACGAGCAGTACTTC.

The rearrangement uses TRBV6-5 and TRBJ1-4, with D maybe TRBD1 (6 bases). CDR1 is MNHEY and CDR2 is SVGAGI in the germline V gene. The ends were cut back, 4 bases at V and 2 bases at J, with 14 bases in the middle. The CDR3 loop spans 16 amino acids. The CDR3 loop is CASSSQFQGTNEKLFF. CDR3 nucleotides: TGTGCCAGCAGTTCCCAATTTCAGGGGACTAATGAAAAACTGTTTTTT.

The chain uses TRBV5-1 and TRBJ1-1; D perhaps matches TRBD1 (6 bases). This CDR3 has 16 amino acids. Germline values: CDR1 SGHRS, CDR2 YFSETQ. Trimming removed 3 bases at V and 0 bases at J, with 15 bases between. The CDR3 reads CASSSITGPMNTEAFF. The DNA of the CDR3 is TGCGCCAGCAGCTCAATAACAGGGCCCATGAACACTGAAGCTTTCTTT.

The gene calls are TRBV27 and TRBJ2-5, with 9 positions matching TRBD1. J lost 0 bases, V lost 1 base, and 6 bases had no gene match. From germline, CDR1 is MNHEY and CDR2 SMNVEV (reference sequence). The CDR3 covers 17 residues. The CDR3 nucleotides read TGTGCCAGCAGTTTATTAACAGGGGGCCTGTACCAAGAGACCCAGTACTTC. It codes for CASSLLTGGLYQETQYF.

This clone was found a few times. This chain joins TRBV4-2 and TRBJ2-7, with D possibly matching TRBD2 (8 bases). The CDR3 length is 17 residues. Germline CDR1 and CDR2: LGHNA and YNFKEQ. V lost 3 bases, J lost 0 bases, and 18 bases lay in between. CDR3 coding DNA: TGTGCCAGCAGCCACGGGGGGGAGACAGGGACCTCCTACGAGCAGTACTTC. As protein: CASSHGGETGTSYEQYF.

This chain uses TRBV25-1 with TRBJ2-7, with 9 bases identical to TRBD2. Trimming cost V 1 base and J 1 base; bases outside gene matches: 2. Germline values: CDR1 MGHDK, CDR2 SYGVNS. The CDR3 has 15 amino acids. CDR3 in DNA: TGTGCCAGCAGTGAATTTACTAGCGGGTCCTACGAGCAGTACTTC. It specifies CASSEFTSGSYEQYF.

Remarks on this clone: This sample also contains other DNA sequences that code for the same CDR3. The genes are TRBV4-1 and TRBJ1-5; D is undetermined. The germline V gene has CDR1 MGHRA and CDR2 YSYEKL. Trimming shortened V by 3 bases and J by 2 bases, and 8 bases separated the two germline ends. The CDR3 runs to 14 residues. The CDR3 protein is CASSQAGRNQPQHF. DNA for the CDR3: TGCGCCAGCAGCCAGGCGGGCCGCAATCAGCCCCAGCATTTT.

This chain links TRBV3-1 (or the pseudogene TRBV3-2) with TRBJ1-4, with TRBD1 as a possible D gene (6 bases). Germline values: CDR1 LGHDT, CDR2 YNNKEL (reference sequence). V was clipped by 4 bases and J by 5 bases, with 23 bases between them. The CDR3 consists of 18 residues. CDR3 residues: CASSPPGGGGVSNEKLFF. CDR3 bases: TGTGCCAGCAGCCCCCCCGGGGGAGGGGGAGTGTCGAATGAAAAACTGTTTTTT.

The chain has TRBV9 and TRBJ2-1; TRBD2 aligns across 8 bases. V shed 3 bases, J shed 8 bases, and the junction held 16 bases outside the gene matches. The CDR3 is 17 residues long. Germline lookup yields CDR1 SGDLS and CDR2 YYNGEE. The CDR3 bases are TGTGCCAGCAGCGCGGCCGGTGCGGGGGGTCCCGGCCATGAGCAGTTCTTC. Protein: CASSAAGAGGPGHEQFF.

The genes are TRBV2 and TRBJ1-5; D gene uncertain. The CDR3 has 13 residues. Trimming took 2 bases from V and 9 from J, leaving 11 bases between them. Germline CDR1 reads SNHLY; CDR2 reads FYNNEI. CDR3 amino acids: CASSETAGRPQHF. CDR3 DNA sequence: TGTGCCAGCAGTGAAACGGCCGGGAGGCCCCAGCATTTT.

The V and J genes are TRBV6-5 and TRBJ1-1, with TRBD1 as a possible D gene (6 bases). In germline, CDR1 is MNHEY, CDR2 SVGAGI. The V end was cut by 7 bases, the J end by 1 base, with 13 bases between. The CDR3 has 14 amino acids. CDR3: CASIRDNQNTEAFF. For the CDR3, the DNA is TGTGCCAGCATTAGGGACAACCAGAACACTGAAGCTTTCTTT.

V gene TRBV27 combines with J gene TRBJ2-1, with D maybe TRBD1 (6 bases). Germline-derived CDR1 and CDR2 are MNHEY and SMNVEV (reference sequence). V was pared by 4 bases and J by 3 bases, with 7 bases between. This CDR3 is built from 13 residues. The CDR3 DNA is TGTGCCAGCAGTTACAGGGTCTACAATGAGCAGTTCTTC. It codes for CASSYRVYNEQFF.

The chain employs TRBV30 and TRBJ2-5; TRBD2 matches 7 bases. The germline gives CDR1 GTSNPN, CDR2 SVGIG (reference sequence). The CDR3 totals 15 residues. J gave up 5 bases and V 7 bases, and 16 bases lay outside the gene matches. The chain's CDR3 is CASTHSGPYGETQYF. In DNA, the CDR3 is TGTGCCTCCACACATAGCGGGCCCTACGGGGAGACCCAGTACTTC.

This clone appeared a few times. V and J are TRBV6-5 and TRBJ1-1, with D tentatively TRBD1 (5 bases). The V end was cut by 3 bases, the J end by 0 bases, with 14 bases between. From germline, CDR1 is MNHEY and CDR2 SVGAGI. CDR3 length equals 16 residues. CDR3 sequence (DNA): TGTGCCAGCAGTTATTCCAGCGGGGCATTGAACACTGAAGCTTTCTTT. This codes for CASSYSSGALNTEAFF.

The chain joins TRBV28 to TRBJ1-5; D unclear. Per germline, CDR1 MDHEN and CDR2 SYDVKM. V was trimmed by 6 bases and J by 3 bases, leaving 15 bases between them. The CDR3 loop spans 15 amino acids. The CDR3: CASSPYKNLNQPQHF. The CDR3 DNA follows: TGTGCCAGCAGCCCGTACAAGAACCTCAATCAGCCCCAGCATTTT. The whole variable domain, remainder taken from reference TRBV28 and TRBJ1-5, is DVKVTQSSRYLVKRTGEKVFLECVQDMDHENMFWYRQDPGLGLRLIYFSYDVKMKEKGDIPEGYSVSREKKERFSLILESASTNQTSMYLCASSPYKNLNQPQHFGDGTRLSIL.

The chain recombines TRBV12-3 or TRBV12-4 with TRBJ1-2, with D possibly matching TRBD1 (5 bases). V lost 4 bases and J lost 3, with 9 bases in between. This CDR3 has 13 amino acids. CDR3 in amino acids: CASSWWGDYGYTF. In DNA form, the CDR3 reads TGTGCCAGCAGTTGGTGGGGGGACTATGGCTACACCTTC.

The rearrangement links TRBV7-9 to TRBJ2-1, with 9 bases fitting TRBD2. Germline-derived CDR1 and CDR2 are SEHNR and FQNEAQ (reference sequence). Germline trimming cut 4 bases from V and 8 bases from J; bases unmatched to any gene: 12. This CDR3 region has 16 residues. The CDR3 DNA sequence: TGTGCCAGCAGCTCTCTAGCGGGACTCGCCAGGTATGAGCAGTTCTTC. Protein product: CASSSLAGLARYEQFF. Full variable domain (remainder filled in from reference TRBV7-9 and TRBJ2-1): DTGVSQNPRHKITKRGQNVTFRCDPISEHNRLYWYRQTLGQGPEFLTYFQNEAQLEKSRLLSDRFSAERPKGSFSTLEIQRTEQGDSAMYLCASSSLAGLARYEQFFGPGTRLTVL.

A few counts support this clone. The V gene is TRBV6-6, the J gene TRBJ2-7; TRBD2 matches 7 bases. V lost 2 bases to trimming and J lost 3 bases; unmatched junction nucleotides: 10. The germline V gene encodes CDR1 MNHNY and CDR2 SVGAGI (reference sequence). The CDR3 is 16 residues long. The CDR3 sequence is CASSYVVAGALYEQYF. CDR3 DNA sequence: TGTGCCAGCAGTTACGTAGTGGCGGGAGCTCTCTACGAGCAGTACTTC.

V gene TRBV10-3 combines with J gene TRBJ2-1, with 8 bases fitting TRBD2. J gave up 7 bases and V 3 bases, and 8 bases lay outside the gene matches. The CDR3 is 15 amino acids. Germline V gene data show CDR1 as ENHRY and CDR2 as SYGVKD. CDR3 nucleotides: TGTGCCATCAGTGATATGGGACTAGGTTTGAATGAGCAGTTCTTC. This sequence encodes CAISDMGLGLNEQFF.

This clone occurred once. This CDR3 is CASSLRSGATDTQYF. In nucleotides, the CDR3 is TGTGCCAGCAGCTTACGGAGCGGGGCAACAGATACGCAGTATTTT. The chain joins TRBV7-3 to TRBJ2-3; the match to TRBD2 covers 7 bases. From germline, CDR1 is SGHTA and CDR2 FQGTGA. CDR3 size: 15 residues. The junction had 5 bases not matched to a gene; V was cut back by 2 bases and J by 3 bases.

The rearrangement uses TRBV6-5 and TRBJ2-5, with D uncertain. There are 12 residues in the CDR3. Trimming cost V 4 bases and J 5 bases, with 8 bases left between them. Looked up from germline, CDR1 is MNHEY and CDR2 is SVGAGI. CDR3 amino acids: CASSLRWETQYF. In DNA, the CDR3 is TGTGCCAGCAGTTTACGGTGGGAGACCCAGTACTTC.

V is TRBV6-6 and J is TRBJ1-5; 9 bases align to TRBD1. V dropped 0 bases and J dropped 8; count of bases not matched to a gene: 5. The CDR3 extends over 15 amino acids. Germline CDR1 reads MNHNY; CDR2 reads SVGAGI (reference sequence). The CDR3 DNA sequence: TGTGCCAGCAGTTACTCCGGACAGGGGCAGGAGCCCCAGCATTTT. Residues: CASSYSGQGQEPQHF.

This clone has only a few counts. The V gene is TRBV7-2, the J gene TRBJ2-3, with D uncertain. V was clipped by 6 bases and J by 2 bases, with 12 bases between them. CDR1 is SGHTA and CDR2 is FQGNSA in the germline V gene. The CDR3 is 14 residues long. The CDR3 nucleotides read TGTGCCAGCAGACGACTTTTTGACACAGATACGCAGTATTTT. Translating it yields CASRRLFDTDTQYF.

V gene TRBV4-2 combines with J gene TRBJ1-2, with a weak D call TRBD1 (6 bases). The CDR3 is made up of 15 amino acids. The V end lost 0 bases, the J end lost 5 bases, and 13 bases lay between the germline ends. In germline, CDR1 is LGHNA, CDR2 YNFKEQ. CDR3 nucleotide sequence: TGTGCCAGCAGCCAAGAGGACAGTTACTCATATGGCTACACCTTC. Protein sequence: CASSQEDSYSYGYTF.